Shown below are 5 T cell receptor beta chains from a single sample sequenced in a study of tumor and adjacent non-tumor tissue in lung cancer. This sample's RNA came from whole unsorted tissue. The normal lung tissue was taken more than 3 cm from the tumor edge. TCRbeta libraries were built with three rounds of nested PCR, modified from ARM-PCR. MiXCR was run by TCRdb on the multiplex PCR reads, yielding one entry per CDR3 protein. Of about 110,000 distinct CDR3 sequences listed, 62% were seen once; the top ten hold about 20%. Sequencing was performed on distant non-tumor lung tissue. The receptor set was obtained from a man in his sixties with non-small cell lung cancer.

Regarding this clonotype: Because it lacks the conserved phenylalanine or tryptophan at the end, this CDR3 is likely a read error. It is unclear where the CDR3 begins or ends on the DNA, so no DNA is shown, and the CDR3 is as TCRdb lists it. This rearrangement joins TRBV5-6 to TRBJ2-5. The CDR3 adds up to 15 amino acids, both ends counted. The germline gives CDR1 SGHDT, CDR2 YYEEEE. The CDR3 sequence: CASSSSVRRQETHYL.

With regard to this clonotype: This sequence may be a read error, since a much larger clone differs from it by one base. As DNA, the CDR3 is TGCAGTGCTCCCCCTGGCAGGGAAAGAGAGACCCAGTACTTC. Amino acid sequence: CSAPPGRERETQYF. This rearrangement joins TRBV20-1 to TRBJ2-5, with D perhaps TRBD1 (5 bases). Germline V lookup: CDR1 DFQATT, CDR2 SNEGSKA (reference sequence). This CDR3 spans 14 amino acids. V was pared by 5 bases and J by 4 bases, with 17 bases between.

A note on this clonotype: This could be a read error, since a much larger clone is one nucleotide away. The chain joins TRBV5-1 to TRBJ1-1, with 12 bases fitting TRBD1. CDR1 and CDR2 (germline): SGHRS, YFSETQ. The CDR3 loop spans 19 amino acids. V shed 7 bases and J 2 bases; nucleotides not matched to a gene: 18. In nucleotides, the CDR3 is TGCGCCAGCGGCGCCGGGACAGGGGGCTCACGGTCCCATAACACTGAAGCTTTCTTT. It yields the protein CASGAGTGGSRSHNTEAFF.

This clonotype was counted at least ten times. The chain recombines TRBV5-6 with TRBJ1-5; unclear D gene. Per germline, CDR1 SGHDT and CDR2 YYEEEE. This CDR3 comprises 15 residues. Trimming shortened V by 0 bases and J by 0 bases, and 7 bases separated the two germline ends. The DNA of the CDR3 is TGTGCCAGCAGCTTGGGTTATTATAGCAATCAGCCCCAGCATTTT. Protein product: CASSLGYYSNQPQHF. Using reference TRBV5-6 and TRBJ1-5 for the parts outside the CDR3, the full variable domain is DAGVTQSPTHLIKTRGQQVTLRCSPKSGHDTVSWYQQALGQGPQFIFQYYEEEERQRGNFPDRFSGHQFPNYSSELNVNALLLGDSALYLCASSLGYYSNQPQHFGDGTRLSIL.

As concerns this clonotype: The junction departs from germline at one end; a sequencing error may be responsible. This chain uses TRBV6-5 with TRBJ2-2; 9 bases fit TRBD2. This CDR3 is 16 amino acids long. CDR1 and CDR2 from the germline V gene are MNHEY and SVGAGI. CDR3: CANKPASGANTGKLFF. CDR3 DNA sequence: TGTGCCAACAAACCGGCTAGCGGGGCGAACACCGGGAAGCTGTTTTTT.